In this sample, the clone carrying this T cell receptor beta chain turned up once. Produced via immunoSEQ multiplex PCR; TCRdb's table is partial and in-frame only. Of about 300,000 clones listed, roughly 88% were seen once; the top ten hold 5.5% to 8.5%. These data originate in a study of blood T cell repertoires in COVID-19. The receptor comes from a woman aged 25 to 45 who had recovered from COVID-19. Input material: peripheral blood.

The CDR3 here is CASLDKTVRGEQFF. DNA of the CDR3: TGTGCCAGCCTTGATAAGACCGTCCGCGGTGAGCAGTTCTTC. The V call is TRBV2, the J call TRBJ2-1; D remains ambiguous. Per germline, CDR1 SNHLY and CDR2 FYNNEI. V lost 8 bases and J 9 bases, leaving 20 bases between the germline ends. CDR3 length equals 14 residues.